These 30 T cell receptor beta chains originate from one sample sequenced in a study of radiotherapy plus CTLA-4 blockade in lung cancer. The method was immunoSEQ multiplex PCR; TCRdb's version includes in-frame clones alone and lacks a portion of them. Seen here are more than 75,000 clones, around 72% observed once, and the top ten hold about 14%. Specimen: peripheral blood, collected from a patient treated with radiotherapy plus ipilimumab. These receptors came from a human donor with non-small cell lung cancer that progressed on radiotherapy plus ipilimumab.

The chain uses TRBV19 and TRBJ1-2; 9 nucleotides agree with TRBD1. The length of the CDR3 is 12 residues. CDR1 and CDR2 (germline): LNHDA, SQIVND (reference sequence). V lost 3 bases to trimming and J lost 10 bases; unmatched junction nucleotides: 3. The CDR3 loop is CASSIGTGTYTF. The CDR3 nucleotides read TGTGCCAGTAGTATTGGGACAGGGACCTACACCTTC.

V is TRBV2 and J is TRBJ2-7; D call uncertain. The CDR3 is 12 amino acids. Germline loops: CDR1 SNHLY, CDR2 FYNNEI. Trimming removed 2 bases from V and 4 bases from J, with 6 bases in between. CDR3 coding DNA: TGTGCCAGCAGTGAAATGACTTACGAGCAGTACTTC. Encoded protein: CASSEMTYEQYF.

The rearrangement joins TRBV6-6 to TRBJ2-7; D unclear. The germline V gene has CDR1 MNHNY and CDR2 SVGAGI (reference sequence). There are 13 residues in the CDR3. Trimming took off 2 bases at V and 4 bases at J, with 9 bases between the two ends. The DNA of the CDR3 is TGTGCCAGCAGTTACGACCGAGGATACGAGCAGTACTTC. Its translation: CASSYDRGYEQYF.

J is TRBJ2-3 and V is TRBV7-2; TRBD2 aligns across 11 bases. V trimming: 7 bases; J trimming: 7 bases; junction bases outside the gene matches: 7. This CDR3 contains 14 residues. Per the germline V gene, CDR1 is SGHTA and CDR2 is FQGNSA. CDR3 protein: CASTPGTSGYTQYF. CDR3 sequence (DNA): TGTGCCAGCACCCCTGGGACTAGCGGCTATACGCAGTATTTT.

The rearrangement uses TRBV4-2 and TRBJ2-5; TRBD1 might be the D (5 bases). The CDR3 has 15 residues. CDR1 is LGHNA, CDR2 YNFKEQ, per germline. The V gene lost 0 bases and the J gene lost 4 bases, with 12 bases spanning the gap. Written as DNA, the CDR3 is TGTGCCAGCAGCCAAGAAGGGGCGTTCCCAGAGACCCAGTACTTC. Translation: CASSQEGAFPETQYF.

V is TRBV28 and J is TRBJ1-1; D not resolved. This CDR3 has 14 residues. V was cut by 6 bases and J by 5 bases, with 16 bases left in between. Germline V CDR1 and CDR2: MDHEN, SYDVKM. CDR3 in amino acids: CASSILPGGTEAFF. The CDR3 DNA is TGTGCCAGCAGCATCCTCCCGGGCGGGACTGAAGCTTTCTTT.

The chain has TRBV19 and TRBJ1-1; no clear D gene. The CDR3 loop spans 10 amino acids. V was cut by 8 bases and J by 3 bases, with 4 bases left in between. The V gene's germline CDR1 is LNHDA and CDR2 SQIVND (reference sequence). CDR3 sequence: CASGDTEAFF. The CDR3 nucleotides are TGTGCCAGTGGTGACACTGAAGCTTTCTTT.

A few counts support this clone. This sequence joins TRBV7-9 and TRBJ2-7, with 10 bases aligning to TRBD2. Germline V lookup: CDR1 SEHNR, CDR2 FQNEAQ (reference sequence). This CDR3 contains 14 residues. With 7 bases clipped from V and 9 bases from J, the junction kept 12 bases outside the gene matches. CDR3 DNA: TGTGCCAGCACTAGCGGGAGACCCGCCGAGGGGCAGTACTTC. Translation: CASTSGRPAEGQYF.

This clone was picked up a small number of times. The chain has TRBV29-1 and TRBJ1-5; D unresolved. V lost 4 bases and J 0 bases, leaving 7 bases between the germline ends. The CDR3 extends over 13 amino acids. The V gene's germline CDR1 is SQVTM and CDR2 ANQGSEA. The CDR3 is CSVVTDSNQPQHF. DNA for the CDR3: TGCAGCGTTGTAACAGATAGCAATCAGCCCCAGCATTTT.

The rearrangement links TRBV5-1 to TRBJ2-3; TRBD2 matches at 11 bases. The CDR3 is made up of 16 amino acids. V shed 6 bases, J shed 2 bases, and the junction held 8 bases outside the gene matches. CDR1 and CDR2 from the germline V gene are SGHRS and YFSETQ. The CDR3 DNA sequence: TGCGCCAGCACCCTGGGGACTAGCGGCTTCACAGATACGCAGTATTTT. Residues: CASTLGTSGFTDTQYF.

The chain employs TRBV19 and TRBJ1-2; D is possibly TRBD1 (5 bases). CDR3 length equals 14 residues. Germline V gives CDR1 LNHDA, CDR2 SQIVND (reference sequence). V was clipped by 7 bases and J by 11 bases, with 23 bases between them. The CDR3 protein is CASTPNRGAATYTF. CDR3 sequence (DNA): TGTGCCAGTACCCCGAATAGGGGCGCGGCGACATACACCTTC.

The rearrangement uses TRBV9 and TRBJ1-4; TRBD1 agrees at 9 bases. The CDR3 loop spans 14 amino acids. In germline, CDR1 is SGDLS, CDR2 YYNGEE. Trimming cost V 4 bases and J 8 bases; bases outside gene matches: 6. CDR3 in amino acids: CASSLGQGEEKLFF. The CDR3 nucleotides are TGTGCCAGCAGCCTGGGACAGGGTGAGGAAAAACTGTTTTTT.

V gene TRBV18 combines with J gene TRBJ1-5; TRBD1 agrees at 9 bases. The CDR3 has 14 residues. With V trimmed by 6 bases and J by 6 bases, 6 bases remained unmatched. Per germline, CDR1 KGHSH and CDR2 LQKENI. The CDR3 region has the DNA TGTGCCAGCTCGCGGGACAGGGCCGGTCAGCCCCAGCATTTT. The encoded protein is CASSRDRAGQPQHF. The variable domain in full, completed from reference TRBV18 and TRBJ1-5, reads NAGVMQNPRHLVRRRGQEARLRCSPMKGHSHVYWYRQLPEEGLKFMVYLQKENIIDESGMPKERFSAEFPKEGPSILRIQQVVRGDSAAYFCASSRDRAGQPQHFGDGTRLSIL.

The chain employs TRBV5-6 and TRBJ1-3; D ambiguous. This CDR3 comprises 14 residues. Trimming stripped 7 bases from V and 0 bases from J, with 11 bases between. The germline V gene encodes CDR1 SGHDT and CDR2 YYEEEE. CDR3 DNA: TGTGCCAGCGGACGTCCAGCCTCTGGAAACACCATATATTTT. It yields the protein CASGRPASGNTIYF.

The V call is TRBV10-3, the J call TRBJ2-6, with D possibly TRBD1 on 8 matching bases. In germline, CDR1 is ENHRY, CDR2 SYGVKD. There are 18 residues in the CDR3. V lost 4 bases to trimming and J lost 0 bases, with 16 bases between them. CDR3 nucleotide sequence: TGTGCCATCAGTGCCGTACAGGGGGGGGCCTCTGGGGCCAACGTCCTGACTTTC. Protein: CAISAVQGGASGANVLTF.

The rearrangement links TRBV7-7 to TRBJ1-1, with a possible D match to TRBD1 (5 bases). This CDR3 region has 13 residues. Germline-derived CDR1 and CDR2 are SSHAT and FNYEAQ (reference sequence). The V and J ends lost 5 bases and 1 base respectively, with 8 bases between them. The CDR3 coding sequence is TGTGCCAGCAGCCTCGACAGGAACACTGAAGCTTTCTTT. Protein: CASSLDRNTEAFF. The variable domain in full, completed from reference TRBV7-7 and TRBJ1-1, reads GAGVSQSPRYKVTKRGQDVTLRCDPISSHATLYWYQQALGQGPEFLTYFNYEAQPDKSGLPSDRFSAERPEGSISTLTIQRTEQRDSAMYRCASSLDRNTEAFFGQGTRLTVV.

Here the CDR3 reads CASSGNWREPPYDNEQFF. DNA for the CDR3: TGTGCCAGCAGCGGCAATTGGCGGGAACCTCCCTATGACAATGAGCAGTTCTTC. The chain joins TRBV7-2 to TRBJ2-1; possible D gene TRBD2, 6 bases. The CDR3 spans 18 residues. V was shortened by 5 bases and J by 5 bases, with 25 bases between the two germline ends. The V gene's germline CDR1 is SGHTA and CDR2 FQGNSA.

The V and J genes are TRBV6-6 and TRBJ1-2; no reliable D call. Trimming stripped 4 bases from V and 4 bases from J, with 16 bases between. CDR3 length: 15 amino acids. The germline CDR1 and CDR2 sequences are MNHNY and SVGAGI (reference sequence). DNA of the CDR3: TGTGCCAGCAGTTCCGAGGCCCTGCTCGGCTATGGCTACACCTTC. It encodes CASSSEALLGYGYTF.

J is TRBJ2-1 and V is TRBV11-2; D not certain. In germline, CDR1 is SGHAT, CDR2 FQNNGV. The CDR3 is 11 amino acids. Deletions cut 1 base from V and 6 bases from J, with 1 base between. The CDR3 sequence: CASSLVNEQFF. DNA of the CDR3: TGTGCCAGCAGCTTAGTCAATGAGCAGTTCTTC.

CDR3 coding DNA: TGTGCCAGCAGACCACGACAGAACTCATACAATGAGCAGTTCTTC. This codes for CASRPRQNSYNEQFF. The V call is TRBV7-9, the J call TRBJ2-1, with D maybe TRBD1 (5 bases). The CDR3 totals 15 residues. Trimming took off 6 bases at V and 4 bases at J, with 16 bases between the two ends. The germline V gene has CDR1 SEHNR and CDR2 FQNEAQ (reference sequence).

Only a few counts were recorded for this clone. V and J are TRBV6-5 and TRBJ2-7; a weak D match, TRBD2 (6 bases). The CDR3 consists of 15 residues. Germline CDR1 and CDR2: MNHEY and SVGAGI. V was pared by 0 bases and J by 4 bases, with 13 bases between. CDR3 in amino acids: CASSYSRTTGYEQYF. CDR3 coding DNA: TGTGCCAGCAGTTACTCGAGGACTACCGGATACGAGCAGTACTTC.

This chain joins TRBV20-1 and TRBJ2-4, with D perhaps matching TRBD2 (7 bases). This CDR3 has 11 residues. V gave up 5 bases and J gave up 13 bases, with 15 bases separating them. Germline values: CDR1 DFQATT, CDR2 SNEGSKA (reference sequence). For the CDR3, the DNA is TGCAGTGCTGGGAGGGGGGACCAACAGTACTTC. This codes for CSAGRGDQQYF.

The J gene is TRBJ2-1, the V gene TRBV7-3; 13 positions agree with TRBD2. The length of the CDR3 is 19 residues. Germline V gene data show CDR1 as SGHTA and CDR2 as FQGTGA. V lost 2 bases, J lost 5 bases, and 12 bases stayed unmatched. This CDR3 reads CASSLGTSGIPGAHNEQFF. In DNA form, the CDR3 reads TGTGCCAGCAGCTTAGGGACTAGCGGGATCCCAGGAGCCCACAATGAGCAGTTCTTC.

This clone was observed a single time. The chain uses TRBV7-9 and TRBJ1-2; 7 bases agree with TRBD1. Germline V gene lookup returns CDR1 SEHNR and CDR2 FQNEAQ (reference sequence). This CDR3 comprises 13 residues. The junction had 5 bases not matched to a gene; V was cut back by 5 bases and J by 5 bases. The CDR3 DNA reads as TGTGCCAGCAGCCGGGACAGCCTTTATGGCTACACCTTC. Translated, it gives CASSRDSLYGYTF.

The CDR3 DNA sequence: TGTGCCAGCAGTTTGGACAGAGTTGAAGCTTTCTTT. This sequence encodes CASSLDRVEAFF. The chain has TRBV28 and TRBJ1-1, with D maybe TRBD1 (6 bases). The CDR3 has 12 residues. V gave up 3 bases and J gave up 7 bases, with 9 bases separating them. Germline V gene data show CDR1 as MDHEN and CDR2 as SYDVKM.

The genes are TRBV4-2 and TRBJ2-1; D gene unclear. CDR1 is LGHNA and CDR2 is YNFKEQ in the germline V gene. CDR3 length equals 13 residues. V was pared by 0 bases and J by 9 bases, with 9 bases between. In DNA form, the CDR3 reads TGTGCCAGCAGCCAAGAGATCCAGACTGAGCAGTTCTTC. Translated: CASSQEIQTEQFF.

The chain is built from TRBV29-1 and TRBJ2-5, with 9 nucleotides matching TRBD1. V lost 6 bases to trimming and J lost 0 bases; unmatched junction nucleotides: 5. The CDR3 is 14 amino acids. Germline CDR1 SQVTM, CDR2 ANQGSEA. CDR3 loop: CSVSGTGNQETQYF. The CDR3 region has the DNA TGCAGCGTCTCCGGGACAGGGAACCAAGAGACCCAGTACTTC.

The genes are TRBV11-1 and TRBJ2-7; no firm D call. With 1 base removed from V and 9 bases from J, the gap between germline ends came to 13 bases. Germline V lookup: CDR1 SGHAT, CDR2 FQDESV (reference sequence). The CDR3 is made up of 13 amino acids. The CDR3 bases are TGTGCCAGCAGCTTAGGACGGAATTCTCGGCAGTACTTC. Translated: CASSLGRNSRQYF. The variable domain in full, with the rest retrieved from reference TRBV11-1 and TRBJ2-7, is EAEVAQSPRYKITEKSQAVAFWCDPISGHATLYWYRQILGQGPELLVQFQDESVVDDSQLPKDRFSAERLKGVDSTLKIQPAELGDSAMYLCASSLGRNSRQYFGPGTRLTVT.

This clone turned up a few times. The chain employs TRBV28 and TRBJ2-3; D remains unclear. Per the germline V gene, CDR1 is MDHEN and CDR2 is SYDVKM. V lost 6 bases and J lost 0, with 13 bases in between. This CDR3 contains 15 residues. The CDR3 is CASRAPRYSTDTQYF. CDR3 in DNA: TGTGCCAGCAGGGCCCCTAGATATAGCACAGATACGCAGTATTTT. Drawing the rest from reference TRBV28 and TRBJ2-3, the complete variable domain is DVKVTQSSRYLVKRTGEKVFLECVQDMDHENMFWYRQDPGLGLRLIYFSYDVKMKEKGDIPEGYSVSREKKERFSLILESASTNQTSMYLCASRAPRYSTDTQYFGPGTRLTVL.

As regards this clone: In the same sample, other DNA sequences code for this CDR3. The chain recombines TRBV7-2 with TRBJ2-3, with D perhaps matching TRBD2 (7 bases). Germline CDR1 reads SGHTA; CDR2 reads FQGNSA. This CDR3 region has 16 residues. The germline V and J ends were trimmed by 2 bases and 1 base, with 13 bases remaining between them. The DNA of the CDR3 is TGTGCCAGCAGCTTACGAGGCGGGGGCGGCACAGATACGCAGTATTTT. Protein: CASSLRGGGGTDTQYF.